The rows below give T cell receptor beta chains drawn from one sample of a study of cytomegalovirus exposure and HLA in healthy donors. Clones were sequenced by immunoSEQ multiplex PCR, and TCRdb holds only the in-frame ones, with some missing. The table has roughly 160,000 clones, 84% seen once. Input material: PBMCs. All receptors derive from a boy aged 2-15 years in good health and CMV-seronegative. Each CDR3 is given with its conserved first and last residue. The D gene is left open where the match is weak. Clone size is stated in some rows and not others, as once, few, many or a class when expanded.

v_call,clone_size,d_call,j_call,cdr3_nt,cdr3_aa
TRBV15,once,NA,TRBJ1-5,TGTGCCACCAGCAGCCAGGATTATCAGCCCCAGCATTTT,CATSSQDYQPQHF
TRBV4-1,NA,TRBD2,TRBJ2-1,TGCGCCAGCAGCCAAGGACTAGCGGGAGGTTACAATGAGCAGTTCTTC,CASSQGLAGGYNEQFF
TRBV19,NA,NA,TRBJ1-1,TGTGCCAGTAGTATTGACCAGGGCCCGCGGGCTTTCTTT,CASSIDQGPRAFF
TRBV28,few,NA,TRBJ1-4,TGTGCCAGCGGACTAGATCGGGATGAAAAACTGTTTTTT,CASGLDRDEKLFF
TRBV27,once,NA,TRBJ2-7,TGTGCCAGCAGTTTAAGGGGTCCCTACGAGCAGTACTTC,CASSLRGPYEQYF
TRBV19,NA,TRBD1,TRBJ1-2,TGTGCCAGTACCTTCACGGACAGGGGTAACTATGGCTACACCTTC,CASTFTDRGNYGYTF
TRBV5-1,NA,TRBD2,TRBJ2-3,TGCGCCAGCAGCTATGGGGGGGGCACAGATACGCAGTATTTT,CASSYGGGTDTQYF
TRBV2,NA,TRBD1,TRBJ1-3,TGTGCCAGCAGTTCTTCAGGGGGCGGAAACACCATATATTTT,CASSSSGGGNTIYF
TRBV9,few,TRBD2,TRBJ2-6,TGTGCCAGCAGCGGAGAGGGGAGGGCTGGGGCCAACGTCCTGACTTTC,CASSGEGRAGANVLTF
TRBV5-1,NA,TRBD2,TRBJ2-5,TGCGCCAGCAGCTTGGCCATAGCGGGACAAGAGACCCAGTACTTC,CASSLAIAGQETQYF
TRBV6-5,once,NA,TRBJ1-1,TGTGCCAGCAGTTACTCCCGGAACACTGAAGCTTTCTTT,CASSYSRNTEAFF
TRBV6-4,NA,TRBD2,TRBJ2-1,TGTGCCAGCAGTGAGGACGGGACTAGCGGTGGGAATGAGCAGTTCTTC,CASSEDGTSGGNEQFF
TRBV27,NA,TRBD1,TRBJ2-7,TGTGCCAGCAGCTTACAGGGGCCCTCCTCCTACGAGCAGTACTTC,CASSLQGPSSYEQYF
TRBV6-5,NA,NA,TRBJ1-3,TGTGCCAGCAGTTACTCTCCGCGTTCCTCTGGAAACACCATATATTTT,CASSYSPRSSGNTIYF
TRBV6-5,once,NA,TRBJ1-2,TGTGCCAGCACTCCAGCCCTTCAGGAATATGGCTACACCTTC,CASTPALQEYGYTF
TRBV5-4,NA,NA,TRBJ1-2,TGTGCCAGCACCAACCAAGGGGTAGGCTATGGCTACACCTTC,CASTNQGVGYGYTF
TRBV27,NA,TRBD2,TRBJ2-5,TGTGCCAGCAGTCCAAGGGGGTGGCTAGCGGGAGAGACCCAGTACTTC,CASSPRGWLAGETQYF
TRBV7-2,NA,TRBD2,TRBJ2-7,TGTGCCAGCAGCTTTAGCGGGTCCATTTTCGAGCAGTACTTC,CASSFSGSIFEQYF
TRBV28,NA,NA,TRBJ2-1,TGTGCCAGCAGTTCCCTCAGTGAGCAGTTCTTC,CASSSLSEQFF
TRBV21-1,NA,NA,TRBJ2-3,TGTGCCAGCAGCAAAAACAGTTCCACAGATACGCAGTATTTT,CASSKNSSTDTQYF
TRBV18,NA,NA,TRBJ2-1,TGTGCCAGCTCACCTAGCGGAAGCTCCTACAATGAGCAGTTCTTC,CASSPSGSSYNEQFF
TRBV5-4,NA,NA,TRBJ2-3,TGTGCCAGCAGCGGCCGGCCATCAGGGGCAGATACGCAGTATTTT,CASSGRPSGADTQYF
TRBV7-9,NA,TRBD1,TRBJ2-7,TGTGCCAGCAGAACCGGGACAGGCGACGAGCAGTACTTC,CASRTGTGDEQYF
TRBV19,few,NA,TRBJ1-5,TGTGCCAGTAGTGGGCAGGCCATTAGCAATCAGCCCCAGCATTTT,CASSGQAISNQPQHF
TRBV6-1,NA,NA,TRBJ1-5,TGTGCCAGCAGTGAAGCGACAAAAGGGGCCATTAGCAATCAGCCCCAGCATTTT,CASSEATKGAISNQPQHF
TRBV27,NA,NA,TRBJ1-1,TGTGCCAGCAGTACATACAGGGCCACTGAAGCTTTCTTT,CASSTYRATEAFF
TRBV7-3,NA,NA,TRBJ2-2,TGTGCCAGCAGCTTCTTTGGACAGGCGTTGGGGGGCACCGGGGAGCTGTTTTTT,CASSFFGQALGGTGELFF